In this sample, the clone carrying this T cell receptor beta chain turned up once. The antigen is not known. Unique molecular identifiers were built into the TCR beta cDNA libraries. Each batch of 1 to 10 million T cells produced some 500,000 cDNA molecules. One entry per CDR3 protein results from TCRdb running MiXCR on the PCR reads. Of about 760,000 distinct CDR3 sequences listed, 25% to 30% are singletons. The sample comes from a study of post-analysis software for immune sequencing data. Study-level background: Several disease courses (relapsing-remitting, secondary progressive and progressive-relapsing) of multiple sclerosis were included.

Points from the study as a whole: Same-batch samples co-clustered strongly by F measure. TRBV5-6, TRBV5-1 and TRBV20-1 were among several TRBV segments more frequent in patients than controls. Among multiple sclerosis patients, normalized Chao1 diversity was significantly below that of controls.

CDR1 and CDR2 (germline): LGHDT, YNNKEL (reference sequence). V dropped 1 base and J dropped 4 bases, with 8 bases sitting between them. The CDR3 extends over 14 amino acids. The V and J genes are TRBV3-1 and TRBJ2-1; D call uncertain. Sequencing was done on a sample of blood. The origin of this receptor is a girl between 5 and 17 years old with multiple sclerosis. CDR3 sequence: CASSQGSPYNEQFF. The CDR3, as DNA: TGTGCCAGCAGCCAAGGTTCCCCTTACAATGAGCAGTTCTTC.